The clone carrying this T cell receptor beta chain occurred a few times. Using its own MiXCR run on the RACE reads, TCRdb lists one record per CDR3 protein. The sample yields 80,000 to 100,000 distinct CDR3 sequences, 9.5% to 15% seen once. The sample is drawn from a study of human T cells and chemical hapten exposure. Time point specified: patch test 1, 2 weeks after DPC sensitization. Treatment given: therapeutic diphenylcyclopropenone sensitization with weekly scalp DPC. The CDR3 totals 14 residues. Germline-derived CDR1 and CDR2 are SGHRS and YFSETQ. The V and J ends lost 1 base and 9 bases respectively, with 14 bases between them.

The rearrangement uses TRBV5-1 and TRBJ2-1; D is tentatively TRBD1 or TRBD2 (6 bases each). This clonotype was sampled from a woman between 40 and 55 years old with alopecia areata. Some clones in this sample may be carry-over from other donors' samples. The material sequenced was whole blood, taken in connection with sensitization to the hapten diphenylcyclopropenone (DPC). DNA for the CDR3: TGCGCCAGCAGCTTGCTTCCGGGGGCAGGTGAGCAGTTCTTC. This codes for CASSLLPGAGEQFF.